This record looks at one TCR beta chain sequence and its context. The record originates from a study of control samples from healthy donors and cancer patients. From germline, CDR1 is LNHNV and CDR2 YYDKDF (reference sequence). The CDR3 has 14 residues. Deletions cut 0 bases from V and 3 bases from J, with 9 bases between. Sequenced by immunoSEQ multiplex PCR; TCRdb stores in-frame clones only, minus some. The sample shows 150,000 to 200,000 clones, about 94% of them seen only once. Sample: blood. This clonotype originated in a woman aged 40 to 50 in good health. This chain links TRBV15 with TRBJ2-7; no firm D call. CDR3 nucleotide sequence: TGTGCCACCAGCAGAGATTCCGGCCGCTACGAGCAGTACTTC. Translating gives CATSRDSGRYEQYF.